These 4 T cell receptor beta chains originate from one sample sequenced in a study of T cells expressing NK-cell markers. TCRdb reprocessed the 5' RACE reads and keeps a single row for each CDR3 protein, giving no DNA. This listing includes fewer than 550,000 distinct CDR3 sequences. The material sequenced was blood T cells: a sorted CD56 or NKG2C T cell subset, CD4+ or CD8+ T cells, or bulk PBMC T cells (not recorded which). The receptors shown here come from a woman aged 50 to 60 in good health.

This sequence joins TRBV7-8 and TRBJ2-5; no DNA is available, so the TRBD2 call from TCRdb remains unchecked. Germline V gives CDR1 SGHVS, CDR2 FQNEAQ. The CDR3 length is 16 residues. This CDR3 reads CASSLAGTPVQETQYF.

The genes are TRBV6-6 and TRBJ1-1. The germline V gene has CDR1 MNHNY and CDR2 SVGAGI (reference sequence). This CDR3 has 13 amino acids. This CDR3 is CASRLKLGTEAFF.

The rearrangement links TRBV7-9 to TRBJ2-1; with no DNA, the TCRdb D assignment of TRBD1 cannot be verified. Germline V gives CDR1 SEHNR, CDR2 FQNEAQ (reference sequence). The length of the CDR3 is 16 residues. This chain's CDR3 is CASSPLLGSSYNEQFF.

V is TRBV30 and J is TRBJ1-2; TCRdb reports TRBD1, a call that lacks DNA to check it against. CDR1 GTSNPN and CDR2 SVGIG come from the germline V gene (reference sequence). The CDR3 totals 15 residues. The CDR3 protein is CAWRTRQGLGYGYTF.